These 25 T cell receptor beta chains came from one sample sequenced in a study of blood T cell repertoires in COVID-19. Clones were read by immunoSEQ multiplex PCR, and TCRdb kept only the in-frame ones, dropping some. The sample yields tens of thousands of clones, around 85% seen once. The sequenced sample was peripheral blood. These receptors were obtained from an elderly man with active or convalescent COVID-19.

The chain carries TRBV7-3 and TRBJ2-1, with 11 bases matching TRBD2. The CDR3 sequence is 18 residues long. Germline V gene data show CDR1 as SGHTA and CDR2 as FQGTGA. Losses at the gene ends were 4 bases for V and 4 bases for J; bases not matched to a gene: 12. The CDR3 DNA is TGTGCCAGCAGCTCCCTTCTCTTGACTAGCGGGGAGTACAATGAGCAGTTCTTC. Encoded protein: CASSSLLLTSGEYNEQFF.

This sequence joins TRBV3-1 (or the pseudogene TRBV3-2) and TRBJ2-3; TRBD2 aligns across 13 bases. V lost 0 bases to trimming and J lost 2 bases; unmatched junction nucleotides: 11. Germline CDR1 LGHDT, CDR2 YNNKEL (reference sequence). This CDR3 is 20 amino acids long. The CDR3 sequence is CASSQESATSGGPFTDTQYF. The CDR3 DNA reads TGTGCCAGCAGCCAAGAGAGTGCGACTAGCGGGGGGCCATTCACAGATACGCAGTATTTT.

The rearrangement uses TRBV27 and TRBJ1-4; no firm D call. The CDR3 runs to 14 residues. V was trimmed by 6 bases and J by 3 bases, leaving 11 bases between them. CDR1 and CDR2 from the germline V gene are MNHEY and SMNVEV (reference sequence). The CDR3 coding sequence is TGTGCCAGCAGCCCAGGTTATCCTAATGAAAAACTGTTTTTT. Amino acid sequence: CASSPGYPNEKLFF.

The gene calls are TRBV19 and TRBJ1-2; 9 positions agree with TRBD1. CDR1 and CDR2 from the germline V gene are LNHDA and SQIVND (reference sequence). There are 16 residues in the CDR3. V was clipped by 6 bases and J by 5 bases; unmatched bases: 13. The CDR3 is CASSIGLTGGIYGYTF. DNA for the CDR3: TGTGCCAGTAGCATTGGCCTGACAGGGGGAATTTATGGCTACACCTTC. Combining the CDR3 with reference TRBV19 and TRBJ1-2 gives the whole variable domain DGGITQSPKYLFRKEGQNVTLSCEQNLNHDAMYWYRQDPGQGLRLIYYSQIVNDFQKGDIAEGYSVSREKKESFPLTVTSAQKNPTAFYLCASSIGLTGGIYGYTFGSGTRLTVV.

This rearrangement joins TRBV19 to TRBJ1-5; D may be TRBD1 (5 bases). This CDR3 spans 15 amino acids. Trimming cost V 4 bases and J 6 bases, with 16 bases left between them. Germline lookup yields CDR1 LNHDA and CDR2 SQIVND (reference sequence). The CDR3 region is CASSTADGGAQPQHF. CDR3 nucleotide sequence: TGTGCCAGTAGTACCGCGGACGGAGGGGCTCAGCCCCAGCATTTT.

The CDR3 nucleotides read TGTGCCAGCAGTGACACAGGAGACTATGGCTACACCTTC. Amino acids: CASSDTGDYGYTF. The V gene is TRBV6-1, the J gene TRBJ1-2, with D perhaps matching TRBD1 (5 bases). In germline, CDR1 is MNHNS, CDR2 SASEGT. The CDR3 is 13 amino acids. V was trimmed by 3 bases and J by 3 bases, leaving 8 bases between them.

The CDR3 reads CASSLGVGLYNEQFF. CDR3 nucleotides: TGCGCCAGCAGCTTGGGGGTGGGGCTCTACAATGAGCAGTTCTTC. The chain has TRBV5-1 and TRBJ2-1; D may be TRBD1 (5 bases). CDR3 length: 15 residues. The V gene lost 0 bases and the J gene lost 3 bases, with 10 bases spanning the gap. Germline values: CDR1 SGHRS, CDR2 YFSETQ.

This chain's CDR3 is CASSKEDRRKRSTEAFF. CDR3 DNA sequence: TGTGCCAGCAGCAAAGAGGACAGGCGTAAAAGGAGCACTGAAGCTTTCTTT. The chain is built from TRBV21-1 and TRBJ1-1; the tabulated D call, TRBD1, remains unverified against the DNA. TRBV21-1 is assigned pseudogene status. The CDR3 covers 17 residues.

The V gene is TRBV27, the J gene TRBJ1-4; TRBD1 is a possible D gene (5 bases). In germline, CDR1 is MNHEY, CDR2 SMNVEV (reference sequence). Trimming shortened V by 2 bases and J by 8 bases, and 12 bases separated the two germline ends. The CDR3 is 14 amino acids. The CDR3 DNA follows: TGTGCCAGCAGTTTAATAGGGGTGGCGGAAAAACTGTTTTTT. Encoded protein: CASSLIGVAEKLFF.

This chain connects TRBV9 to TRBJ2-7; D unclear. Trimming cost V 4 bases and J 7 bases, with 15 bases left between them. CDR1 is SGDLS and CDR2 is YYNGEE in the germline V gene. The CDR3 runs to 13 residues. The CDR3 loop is CASSPISGWEQYF. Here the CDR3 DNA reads TGTGCCAGCAGCCCCATTTCCGGTTGGGAGCAGTACTTC. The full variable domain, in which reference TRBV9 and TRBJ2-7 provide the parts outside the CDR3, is DSGVTQTPKHLITATGQRVTLRCSPRSGDLSVYWYQQSLDQGLQFLIQYYNGEERAKGNILERFSAQQFPDLHSELNLSSLELGDSALYFCASSPISGWEQYFGPGTRLTVT.

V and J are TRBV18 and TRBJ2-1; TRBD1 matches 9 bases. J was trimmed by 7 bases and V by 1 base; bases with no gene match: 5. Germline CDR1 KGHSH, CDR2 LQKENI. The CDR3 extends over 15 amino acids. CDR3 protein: CASSPRTGEKNEQFF. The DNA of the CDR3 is TGTGCCAGCTCACCACGGACAGGGGAGAAGAATGAGCAGTTCTTC.

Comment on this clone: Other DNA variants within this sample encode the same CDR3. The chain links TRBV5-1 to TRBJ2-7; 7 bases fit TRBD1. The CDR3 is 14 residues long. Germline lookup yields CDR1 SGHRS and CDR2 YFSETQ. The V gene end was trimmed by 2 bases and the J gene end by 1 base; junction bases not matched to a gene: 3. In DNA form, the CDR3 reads TGCGCCAGCAGCTTCCGGACAGGTTCCTACGAGCAGTACTTC. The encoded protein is CASSFRTGSYEQYF.

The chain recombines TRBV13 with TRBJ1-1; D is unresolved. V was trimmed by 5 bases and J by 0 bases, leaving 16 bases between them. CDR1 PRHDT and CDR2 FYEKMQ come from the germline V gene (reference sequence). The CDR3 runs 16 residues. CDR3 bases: TGTGCCAGCAGCCCGACGTCAGGCGCGATGAACACTGAAGCTTTCTTT. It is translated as CASSPTSGAMNTEAFF.

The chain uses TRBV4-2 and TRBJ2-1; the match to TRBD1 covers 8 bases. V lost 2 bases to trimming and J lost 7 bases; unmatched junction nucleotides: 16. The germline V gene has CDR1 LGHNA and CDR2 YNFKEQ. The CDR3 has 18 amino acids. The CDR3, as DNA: TGTGCCAGCAGCCAAAGTGGTGGAAGACAGGGGCAGGAGAATGAGCAGTTCTTC. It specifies CASSQSGGRQGQENEQFF.

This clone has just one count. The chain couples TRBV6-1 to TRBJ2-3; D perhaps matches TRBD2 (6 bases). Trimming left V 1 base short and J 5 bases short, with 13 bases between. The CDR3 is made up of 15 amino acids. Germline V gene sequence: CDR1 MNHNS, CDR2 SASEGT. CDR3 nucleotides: TGTGCCAGCAGTGAAGGTTGGGCAGCGGGAGATACGCAGTATTTT. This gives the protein CASSEGWAAGDTQYF.

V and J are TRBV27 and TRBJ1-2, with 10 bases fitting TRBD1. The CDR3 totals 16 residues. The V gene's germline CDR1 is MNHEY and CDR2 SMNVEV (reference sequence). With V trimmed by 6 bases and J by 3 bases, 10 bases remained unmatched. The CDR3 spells CASSSPGTGVDYGYTF. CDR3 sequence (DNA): TGTGCCAGCAGCTCCCCTGGGACAGGGGTGGACTATGGCTACACCTTC.

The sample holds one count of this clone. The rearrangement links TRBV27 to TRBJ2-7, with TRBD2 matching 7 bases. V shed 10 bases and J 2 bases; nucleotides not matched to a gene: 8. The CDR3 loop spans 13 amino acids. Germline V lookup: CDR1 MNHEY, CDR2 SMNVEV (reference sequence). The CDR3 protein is CATVGGTPYEQYF. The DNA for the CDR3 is TGTGCCACCGTCGGGGGGACCCCCTACGAGCAGTACTTC.

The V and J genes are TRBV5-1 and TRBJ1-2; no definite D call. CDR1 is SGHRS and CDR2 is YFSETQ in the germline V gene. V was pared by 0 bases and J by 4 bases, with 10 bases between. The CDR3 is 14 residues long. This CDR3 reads CASSLGRRTYGYTF. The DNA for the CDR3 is TGCGCCAGCAGCTTGGGACGGAGAACCTATGGCTACACCTTC.

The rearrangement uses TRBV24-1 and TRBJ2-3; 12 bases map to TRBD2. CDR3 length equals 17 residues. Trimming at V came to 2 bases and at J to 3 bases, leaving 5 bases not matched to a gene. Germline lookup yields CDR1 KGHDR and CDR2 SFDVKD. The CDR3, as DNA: TGTGCCACCAGTGATTCCGGACTAGCGGGGAGAACAGATACGCAGTATTTT. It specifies CATSDSGLAGRTDTQYF.

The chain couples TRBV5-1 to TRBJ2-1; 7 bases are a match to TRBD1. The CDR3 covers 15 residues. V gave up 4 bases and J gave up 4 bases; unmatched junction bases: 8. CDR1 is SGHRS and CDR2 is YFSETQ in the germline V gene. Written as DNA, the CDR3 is TGCGCCAGCAGCACCGGGACAGCCCAATACAATGAGCAGTTCTTC. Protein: CASSTGTAQYNEQFF.

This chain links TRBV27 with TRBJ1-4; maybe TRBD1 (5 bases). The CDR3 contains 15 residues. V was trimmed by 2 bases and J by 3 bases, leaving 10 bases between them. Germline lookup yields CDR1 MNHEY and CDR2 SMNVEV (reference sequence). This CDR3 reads CASSLERGANEKLFF. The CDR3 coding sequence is TGTGCCAGCAGTTTAGAACGGGGGGCTAATGAAAAACTGTTTTTT.

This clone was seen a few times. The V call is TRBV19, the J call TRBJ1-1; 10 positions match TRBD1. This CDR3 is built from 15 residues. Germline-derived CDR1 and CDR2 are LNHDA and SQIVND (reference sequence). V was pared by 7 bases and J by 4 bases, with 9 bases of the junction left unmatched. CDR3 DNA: TGTGCCAGTACCTCGACAGGGGGCTGGGGCACTGAAGCTTTCTTT. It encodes CASTSTGGWGTEAFF.

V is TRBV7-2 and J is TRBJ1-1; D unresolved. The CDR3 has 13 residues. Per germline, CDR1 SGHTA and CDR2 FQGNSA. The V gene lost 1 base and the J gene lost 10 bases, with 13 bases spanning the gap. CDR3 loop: CASSLVEGGGAFF. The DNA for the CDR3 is TGTGCCAGCAGCTTAGTAGAGGGCGGAGGAGCTTTCTTT.

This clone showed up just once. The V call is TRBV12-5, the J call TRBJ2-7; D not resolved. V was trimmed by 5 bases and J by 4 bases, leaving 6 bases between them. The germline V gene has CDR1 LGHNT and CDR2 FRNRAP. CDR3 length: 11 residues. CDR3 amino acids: CASGVTYEQYF. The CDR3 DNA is TGTGCTAGTGGTGTCACTTACGAGCAGTACTTC.

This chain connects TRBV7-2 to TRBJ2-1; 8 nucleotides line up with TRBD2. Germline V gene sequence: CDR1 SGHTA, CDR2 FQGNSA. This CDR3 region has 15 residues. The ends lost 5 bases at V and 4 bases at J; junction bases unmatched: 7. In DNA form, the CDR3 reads TGTGCCAGCAGCATAGGGTCTAGCGGGTACAATGAGCAGTTCTTC. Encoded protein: CASSIGSSGYNEQFF.